These T cell receptor beta chains were read from a single sample in a study of blood T cell repertoires in COVID-19. TCRdb keeps only in-frame clones here, not all; method: immunoSEQ multiplex PCR. The sample comprises some 80,000 clones, about four fifths of which are singletons, and 12% rests with the top ten. The sequencing sample was made of peripheral blood. These receptors all stem from a middle-aged woman with active or convalescent COVID-19. Both conserved end residues are trimmed from each CDR3.

cdr3_length	v_call	j_call	cdr3_aa
11	TRBV12-3/TRBV12-4	TRBJ1-1	ASRGQGTTEAF
13	TRBV27	TRBJ1-5	ASSLSHGRGQPQH
9	TRBV10-3	TRBJ2-3	AISEENTQY
13	TRBV18	TRBJ2-5	ASSRPGQGTETQY
11	TRBV4-1	TRBJ2-5	ASSQDMSETQY
13	TRBV5-1	TRBJ2-5	ASSLGWAGQETQY
12	TRBV7-9	TRBJ2-7	ASSRSGRVYEQY
12	TRBV5-4	TRBJ1-1	ASSLAEGFTEAF
13	TRBV4-3	TRBJ2-1	ASSPTRGRRNEQF
11	TRBV10-1	TRBJ2-3	ASRSSGADTQY
13	TRBV11-3	TRBJ2-5	ASSPRLAKKETQY
13	TRBV19	TRBJ2-1	ASSIPGTGGNEQF
14	TRBV18	TRBJ2-2	ASSPGQGPSTGELF
14	TRBV6-1	TRBJ1-2	ASSEVGQGITHGYT
14	TRBV19	TRBJ1-2	ASSIAGFGSNYGYT
14	TRBV21-1	TRBJ2-7	ASSKDRETTAYEQY
13	TRBV6-2/TRBV6-3	TRBJ1-1	ASSYYAPGGMGAF
14	TRBV27	TRBJ2-5	ASSFGGGRARETQY
12	TRBV28	TRBJ1-6	ASSLGQGDSPLH
14	TRBV3-1/TRBV3-2	TRBJ1-6	ASSPAVGGFNSPLH
12	TRBV4-3	TRBJ2-3	ASSPGTRTDTQY
14	TRBV5-4	TRBJ2-5	ASSLGAGAAQETQY
13	TRBV15	TRBJ1-2	ATSREAGLGQGYT
11	TRBV18	TRBJ1-2	ASSNRGPYGYT
16	TRBV19	TRBJ2-2	ASSRLGLAGLGAGELF
13	TRBV7-6	TRBJ1-6	ASSSGQGRGSPLH
11	TRBV5-6	TRBJ2-7	ASSFVSSGEQY
14	TRBV2	TRBJ2-2	ASNRGGRSGTGELF
13	TRBV27	TRBJ1-3	ASSWTGDPGNTIY
14	TRBV5-6	TRBJ2-3	ASSLSPRTTGDTQY
11	TRBV11-3	TRBJ2-7	ASSLGLIYEQY
17	TRBV5-4	TRBJ2-6	ASSLDLGQEISGANVLT
13	TRBV9	TRBJ2-7	ASSVDGGPAYEQY
16	TRBV5-1	TRBJ2-7	ASSLAVGTSGRIYEQY
10	TRBV25-1	TRBJ2-5	ASSGPSETQY
13	TRBV24-1	TRBJ1-4	ATSDHRDFGEKLF
11	TRBV12-3/TRBV12-4	TRBJ2-4	ASRGQGLVIQY
17	TRBV7-9	TRBJ1-4	ASSLSDRVDSSDLGKLF
11	TRBV7-9	TRBJ1-2	ASSLSSFYGYT
12	TRBV6-6	TRBJ2-5	ASSLAGGKETQY
16	TRBV28	TRBJ1-6	ASSFLPGQGFENSPLH
13	TRBV28	TRBJ1-5	ASSLPGVSNQPQH
13	TRBV3-1/TRBV3-2	TRBJ2-7	ASSPQGLVSYEQY
13	TRBV27	TRBJ1-2	ASSLRGGYNYGYT
15	TRBV25-1	TRBJ2-2	ASSAKTGNANTGELF